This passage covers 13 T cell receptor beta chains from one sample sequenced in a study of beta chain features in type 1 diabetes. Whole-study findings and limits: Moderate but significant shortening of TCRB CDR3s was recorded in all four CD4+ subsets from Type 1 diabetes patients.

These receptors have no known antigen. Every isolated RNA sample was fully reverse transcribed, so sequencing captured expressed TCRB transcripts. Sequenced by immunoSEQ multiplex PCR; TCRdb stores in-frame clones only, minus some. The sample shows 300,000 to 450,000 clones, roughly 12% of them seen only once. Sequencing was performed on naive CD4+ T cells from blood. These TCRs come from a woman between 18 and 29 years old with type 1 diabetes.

The CDR3 sequence: CASSLETRHSYNEQFF. The CDR3 nucleotides read TGTGCCAGCAGCTTAGAGACTCGCCACTCCTACAATGAGCAGTTCTTC. The chain is built from TRBV7-6 and TRBJ2-1; D is ambiguous. V was trimmed by 1 base and J by 0 bases, leaving 10 bases between them. Germline values: CDR1 SGHVS, CDR2 FNYEAQ. The length of the CDR3 is 16 residues.

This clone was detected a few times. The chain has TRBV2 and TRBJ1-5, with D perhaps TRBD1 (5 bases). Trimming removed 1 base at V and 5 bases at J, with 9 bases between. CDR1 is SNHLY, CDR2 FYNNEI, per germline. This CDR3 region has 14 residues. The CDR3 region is CASSEVRQHQPQHF. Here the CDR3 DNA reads TGTGCCAGCAGTGAAGTTAGACAGCATCAGCCCCAGCATTTT. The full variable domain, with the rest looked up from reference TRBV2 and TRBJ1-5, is EPEVTQTPSHQVTQMGQEVILRCVPISNHLYFYWYRQILGQKVEFLVSFYNNEISEKSEIFDDQFSVERPDGSNFTLKIRSTKLEDSAMYFCASSEVRQHQPQHFGDGTRLSIL.

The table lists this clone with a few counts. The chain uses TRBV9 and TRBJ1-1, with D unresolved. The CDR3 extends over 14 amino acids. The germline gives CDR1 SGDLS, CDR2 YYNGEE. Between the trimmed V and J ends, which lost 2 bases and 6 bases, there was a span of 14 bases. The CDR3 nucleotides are TGTGCCAGCAGCGTTTTAGCCCGCGGGGCTGAAGCTTTCTTT. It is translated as CASSVLARGAEAFF.

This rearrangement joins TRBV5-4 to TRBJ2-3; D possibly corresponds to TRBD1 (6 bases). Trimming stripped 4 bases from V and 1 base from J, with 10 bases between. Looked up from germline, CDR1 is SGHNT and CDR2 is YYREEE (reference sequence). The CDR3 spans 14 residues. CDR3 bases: TGTGCCAGCAGCGCCCGACAGGGCACAGATACGCAGTATTTT. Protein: CASSARQGTDTQYF.

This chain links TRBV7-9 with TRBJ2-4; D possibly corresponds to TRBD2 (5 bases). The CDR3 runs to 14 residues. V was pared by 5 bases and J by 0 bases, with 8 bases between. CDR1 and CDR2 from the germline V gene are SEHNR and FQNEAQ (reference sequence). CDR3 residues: CASSPGIAKNIQYF. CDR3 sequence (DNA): TGTGCCAGCAGCCCCGGGATAGCCAAAAACATTCAGTACTTC.

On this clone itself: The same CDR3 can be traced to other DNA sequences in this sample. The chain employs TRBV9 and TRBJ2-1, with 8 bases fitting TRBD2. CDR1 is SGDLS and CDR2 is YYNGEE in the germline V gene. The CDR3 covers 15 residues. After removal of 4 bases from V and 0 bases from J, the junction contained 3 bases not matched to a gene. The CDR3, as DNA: TGTGCCAGCAGCCCCGGGGGGGGCTCCTACAATGAGCAGTTCTTC. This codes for CASSPGGGSYNEQFF.

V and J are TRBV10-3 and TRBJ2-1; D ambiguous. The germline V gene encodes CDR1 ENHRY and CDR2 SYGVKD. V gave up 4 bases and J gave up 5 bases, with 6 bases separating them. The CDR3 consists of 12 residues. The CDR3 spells CAISAQNNEQFF. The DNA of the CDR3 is TGTGCCATCAGTGCACAGAACAATGAGCAGTTCTTC.

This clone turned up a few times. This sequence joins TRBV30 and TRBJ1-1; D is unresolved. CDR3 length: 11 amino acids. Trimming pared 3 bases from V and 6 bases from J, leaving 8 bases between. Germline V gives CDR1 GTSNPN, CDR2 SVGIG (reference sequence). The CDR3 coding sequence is TGTGCCTGGAGCAGCGCGGCTGAAGCTTTCTTT. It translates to CAWSSAAEAFF. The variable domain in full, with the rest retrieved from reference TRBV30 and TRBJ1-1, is SQTIHQWPATLVQPVGSPLSLECTVEGTSNPNLYWYRQAAGRGLQLLFYSVGIGQISSEVPQNLSASRPQDRQFILSSKKLLLSDSGFYLCAWSSAAEAFFGQGTRLTVV.

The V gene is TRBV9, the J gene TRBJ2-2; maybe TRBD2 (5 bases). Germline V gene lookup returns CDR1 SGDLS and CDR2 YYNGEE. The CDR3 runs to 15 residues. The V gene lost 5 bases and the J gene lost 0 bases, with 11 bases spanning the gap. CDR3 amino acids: CASSVGETNTGELFF. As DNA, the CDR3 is TGTGCCAGCAGTGTTGGGGAGACGAACACCGGGGAGCTGTTTTTT.

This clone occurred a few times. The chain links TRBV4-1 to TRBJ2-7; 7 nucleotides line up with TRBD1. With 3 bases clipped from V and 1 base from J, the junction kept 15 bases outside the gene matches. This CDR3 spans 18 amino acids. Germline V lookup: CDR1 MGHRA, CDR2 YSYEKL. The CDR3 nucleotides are TGCGCCAGCAGCCAGGAAACTGGGACAGACTCATCTTCCTACGAGCAGTACTTC. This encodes CASSQETGTDSSSYEQYF.

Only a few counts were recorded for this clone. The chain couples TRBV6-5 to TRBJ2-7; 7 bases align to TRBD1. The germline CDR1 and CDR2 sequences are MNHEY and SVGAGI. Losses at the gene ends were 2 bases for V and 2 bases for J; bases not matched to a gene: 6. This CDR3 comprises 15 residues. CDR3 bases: TGTGCCAGCAGTTACGGCCTGACAGGGACCTACGAGCAGTACTTC. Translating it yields CASSYGLTGTYEQYF.

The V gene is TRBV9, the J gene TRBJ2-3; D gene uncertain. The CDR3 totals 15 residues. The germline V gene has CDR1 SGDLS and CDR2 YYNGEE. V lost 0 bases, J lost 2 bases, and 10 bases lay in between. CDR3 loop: CASSVGAITTDTQYF. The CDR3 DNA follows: TGTGCCAGCAGCGTAGGCGCCATTACCACAGATACGCAGTATTTT.

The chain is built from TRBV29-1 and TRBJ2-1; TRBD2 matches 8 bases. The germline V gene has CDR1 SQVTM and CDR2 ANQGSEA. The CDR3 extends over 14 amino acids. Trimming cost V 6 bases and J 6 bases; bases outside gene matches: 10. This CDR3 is CSVRAGGPFNEQFF. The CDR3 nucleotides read TGCAGCGTCCGGGCGGGGGGTCCCTTCAATGAGCAGTTCTTC.